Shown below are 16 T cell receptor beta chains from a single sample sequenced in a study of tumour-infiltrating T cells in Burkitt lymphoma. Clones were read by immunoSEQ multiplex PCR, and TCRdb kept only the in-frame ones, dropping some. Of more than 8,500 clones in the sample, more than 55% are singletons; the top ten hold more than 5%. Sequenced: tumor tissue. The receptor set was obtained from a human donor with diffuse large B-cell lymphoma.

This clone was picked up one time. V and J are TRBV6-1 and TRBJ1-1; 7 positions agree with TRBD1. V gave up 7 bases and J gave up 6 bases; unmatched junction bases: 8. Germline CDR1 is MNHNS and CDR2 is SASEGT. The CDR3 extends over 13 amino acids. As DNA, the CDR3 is TGTGCCAGCACCCGGGACAGCTCCCCTGAAGCTTTCTTT. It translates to CASTRDSSPEAFF.

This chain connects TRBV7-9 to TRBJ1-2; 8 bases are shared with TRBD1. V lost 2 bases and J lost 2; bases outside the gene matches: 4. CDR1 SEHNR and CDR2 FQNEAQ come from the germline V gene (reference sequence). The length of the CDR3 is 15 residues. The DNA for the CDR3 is TGTGCCAGCAGCTTACCGGGACAGGAAAACTATGGCTACACCTTC. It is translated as CASSLPGQENYGYTF.

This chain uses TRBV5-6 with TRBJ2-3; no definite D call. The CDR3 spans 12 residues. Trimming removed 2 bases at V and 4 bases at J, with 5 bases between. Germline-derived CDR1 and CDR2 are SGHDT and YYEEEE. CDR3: CASSFSPDTQYF. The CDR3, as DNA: TGTGCCAGCAGCTTCTCGCCAGATACGCAGTATTTT. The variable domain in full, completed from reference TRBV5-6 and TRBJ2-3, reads DAGVTQSPTHLIKTRGQQVTLRCSPKSGHDTVSWYQQALGQGPQFIFQYYEEEERQRGNFPDRFSGHQFPNYSSELNVNALLLGDSALYLCASSFSPDTQYFGPGTRLTVL.

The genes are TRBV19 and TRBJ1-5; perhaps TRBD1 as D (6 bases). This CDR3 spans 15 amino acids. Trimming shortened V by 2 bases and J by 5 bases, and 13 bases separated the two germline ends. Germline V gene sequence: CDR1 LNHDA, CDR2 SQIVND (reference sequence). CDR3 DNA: TGTGCCAGTAGTATATGGCAGGGGCCGGATCAGCCCCAGCATTTT. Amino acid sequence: CASSIWQGPDQPQHF.

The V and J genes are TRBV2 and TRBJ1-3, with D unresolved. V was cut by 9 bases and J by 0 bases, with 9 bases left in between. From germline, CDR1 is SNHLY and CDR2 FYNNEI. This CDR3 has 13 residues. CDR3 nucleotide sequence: TGTGCCAGTGCGGAACTCTCTGGAAACACCATATATTTT. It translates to CASAELSGNTIYF.

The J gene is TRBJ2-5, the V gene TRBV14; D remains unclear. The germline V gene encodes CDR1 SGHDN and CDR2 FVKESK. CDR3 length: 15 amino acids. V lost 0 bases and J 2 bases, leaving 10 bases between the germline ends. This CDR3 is CASSQDLLGQETQYF. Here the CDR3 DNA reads TGTGCCAGCAGCCAAGATCTTTTGGGGCAAGAGACCCAGTACTTC.

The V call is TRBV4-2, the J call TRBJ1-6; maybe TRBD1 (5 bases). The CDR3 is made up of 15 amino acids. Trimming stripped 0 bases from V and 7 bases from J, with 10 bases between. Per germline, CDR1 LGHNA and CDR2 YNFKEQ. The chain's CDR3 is CASSQDQGVNSPLHF. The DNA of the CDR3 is TGTGCCAGCAGCCAAGACCAGGGAGTGAATTCACCCCTCCACTTT.

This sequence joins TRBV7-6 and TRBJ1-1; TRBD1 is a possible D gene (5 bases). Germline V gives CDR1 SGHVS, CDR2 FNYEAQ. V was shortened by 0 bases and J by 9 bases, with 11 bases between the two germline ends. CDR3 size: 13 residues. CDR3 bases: TGTGCCAGCAGCTTAGCTGGGGGGAACCAAGCTTTCTTT. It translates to CASSLAGGNQAFF.

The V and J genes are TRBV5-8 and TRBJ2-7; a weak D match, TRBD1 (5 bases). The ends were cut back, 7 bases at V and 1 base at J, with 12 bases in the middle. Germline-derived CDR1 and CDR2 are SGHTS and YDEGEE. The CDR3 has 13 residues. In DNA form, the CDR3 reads TGTGCCAGCGGACCAGGGCATTCCTACGAGCAGTACTTC. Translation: CASGPGHSYEQYF.

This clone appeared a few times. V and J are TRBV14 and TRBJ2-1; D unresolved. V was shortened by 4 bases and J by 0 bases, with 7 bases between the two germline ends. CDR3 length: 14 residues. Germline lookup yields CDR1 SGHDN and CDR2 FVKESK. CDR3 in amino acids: CASSLYNSYNEQFF. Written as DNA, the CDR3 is TGTGCCAGCAGCCTTTACAACTCCTACAATGAGCAGTTCTTC.

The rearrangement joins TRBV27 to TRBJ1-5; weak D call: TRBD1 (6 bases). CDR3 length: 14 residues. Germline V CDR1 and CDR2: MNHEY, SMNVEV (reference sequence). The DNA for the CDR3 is TGTGCAGCGGCCGAACGGGACACTTATCAGCCCCAGCATTTT. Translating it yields CAAAERDTYQPQHF.

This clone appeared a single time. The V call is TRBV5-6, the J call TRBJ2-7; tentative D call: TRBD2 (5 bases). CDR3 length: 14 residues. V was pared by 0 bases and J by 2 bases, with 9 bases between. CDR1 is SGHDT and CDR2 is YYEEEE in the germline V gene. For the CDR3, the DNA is TGTGCCAGCAGCTTGGCGGGGATCACCTACGAGCAGTACTTC. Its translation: CASSLAGITYEQYF.

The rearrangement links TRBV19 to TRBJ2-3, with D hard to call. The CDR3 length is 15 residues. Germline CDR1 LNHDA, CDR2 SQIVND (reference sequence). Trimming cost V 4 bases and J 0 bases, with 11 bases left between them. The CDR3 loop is CASSTGFPSTDTQYF. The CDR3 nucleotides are TGTGCCAGTAGTACCGGGTTTCCTAGCACAGATACGCAGTATTTT.

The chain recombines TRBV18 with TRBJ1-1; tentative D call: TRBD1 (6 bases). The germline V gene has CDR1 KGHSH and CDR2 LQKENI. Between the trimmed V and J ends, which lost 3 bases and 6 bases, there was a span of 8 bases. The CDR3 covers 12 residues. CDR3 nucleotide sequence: TGTGCCAGCTCACCTTCAGGGGCTGAAGCTTTCTTT. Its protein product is CASSPSGAEAFF.

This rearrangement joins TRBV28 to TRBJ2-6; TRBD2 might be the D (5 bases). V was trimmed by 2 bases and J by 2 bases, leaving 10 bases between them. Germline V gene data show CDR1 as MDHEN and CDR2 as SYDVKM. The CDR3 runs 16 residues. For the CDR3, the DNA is TGTGCCAGCAGTTTAGGCCAGAGGGCTGGGGCCAACGTCCTGACTTTC. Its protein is CASSLGQRAGANVLTF.

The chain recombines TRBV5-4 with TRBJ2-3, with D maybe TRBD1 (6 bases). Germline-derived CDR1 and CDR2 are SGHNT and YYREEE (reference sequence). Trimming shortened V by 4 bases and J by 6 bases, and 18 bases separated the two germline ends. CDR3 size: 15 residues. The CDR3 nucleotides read TGTGCCAGCAGCGTAAGCCTACAGGGTACCGATACGCAGTATTTT. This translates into CASSVSLQGTDTQYF.